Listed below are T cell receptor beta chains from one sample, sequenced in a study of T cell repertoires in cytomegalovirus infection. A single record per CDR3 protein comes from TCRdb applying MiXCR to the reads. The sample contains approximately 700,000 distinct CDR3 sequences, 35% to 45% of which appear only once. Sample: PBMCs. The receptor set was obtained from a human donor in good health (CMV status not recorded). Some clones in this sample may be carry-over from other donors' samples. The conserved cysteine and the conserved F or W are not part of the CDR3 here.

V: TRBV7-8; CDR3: ASSLAGGGPGEKLF
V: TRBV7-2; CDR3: ASSLVQSISDSPLH
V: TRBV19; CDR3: ASSTKVPGAGGPQH
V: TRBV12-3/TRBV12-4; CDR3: ASSARGRNTGELF
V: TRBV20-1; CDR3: SARDFRTSGSYNEQF
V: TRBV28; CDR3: ASNLPGGAGNYGYT
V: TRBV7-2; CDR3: ASSSSGGVPYEQY
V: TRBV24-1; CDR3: ATSEPGGGVDTQY
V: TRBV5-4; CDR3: ASSPGRDEAF
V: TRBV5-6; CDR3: ASSSYDRGLNTEAF
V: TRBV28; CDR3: ASSLGEGYINSPLH
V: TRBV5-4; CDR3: ASSQTGGGVNNEQF
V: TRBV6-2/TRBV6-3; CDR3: ASSYHLQGNTYEQY
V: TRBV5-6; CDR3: ASSSDGNEQY
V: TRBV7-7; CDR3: ASSLAPGSTDTQY
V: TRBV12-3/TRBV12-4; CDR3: ASRSAYGYT
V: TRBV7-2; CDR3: ASSLDPTGRNSPLH
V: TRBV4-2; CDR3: ASSQGTGMREQF
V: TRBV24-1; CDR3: ATSHRGRYGDHVLP
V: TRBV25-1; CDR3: ASSWETSGRMYEQF
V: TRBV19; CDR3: ASIILVGGQPQH
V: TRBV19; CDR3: ASSDDREETQY